This T cell receptor beta chain is from a study of early T cells in non-severe SARS-CoV-2 infection. The wider study: Sequencing of unsorted whole blood was done on bulk RNA, leaving chains unpaired. General study points: Lookups in VDJdb leaned toward anti-spike CD8 responses and missed private and CD4 specificities.

Individually, cDNA molecules had unique molecular identifiers attached to them. TCRdb ran MiXCR on the 5' RACE reads and lists one entry per CDR3 protein. The data show 55,000 to 70,000 distinct CDR3 sequences, less than 5% seen once. Germline V gene lookup returns CDR1 LGHDT and CDR2 YNNKEL (reference sequence). The CDR3 runs 17 residues. V shed 3 bases, J shed 4 bases, and the junction held 9 bases outside the gene matches. Note on this clonotype: Its antigen is currently unknown.

What was sequenced was whole blood. The clonotype originates from an adult who was a healthcare worker with PCR-confirmed SARS-CoV-2 infection or an uninfected control (not recorded which). The chain couples TRBV3-1 to TRBJ2-5; 12 nucleotides match TRBD2. The CDR3 DNA sequence: TGTGCCAGCAGCCATTTTCGGGCTAGCGGGAGGGGAGAGACCCAGTACTTC. Protein sequence: CASSHFRASGRGETQYF.